This T cell receptor beta chain emerged from a study of tumor T cells in aggressive B-cell lymphoma. TCRdb keeps only in-frame clones here, not all; method: immunoSEQ multiplex PCR. This table holds thousands of clones, roughly 87% found once. Germline V gene lookup returns CDR1 MNHEY and CDR2 SMNVEV (reference sequence). The CDR3 has 16 residues. Unmatched junction bases numbered 13, after V lost 5 bases and J lost 6 bases. The origin of this receptor is an adult with diffuse large B cell lymphoma. This chain uses TRBV27 with TRBJ1-5; 7 positions match TRBD1. Sequenced input: tumor tissue. The CDR3 DNA follows: TGTGCCAGCAGTCCATACAGGGGAGGAGCCAGTCAGCCCCAGCATTTT. Its protein is CASSPYRGGASQPQHF.